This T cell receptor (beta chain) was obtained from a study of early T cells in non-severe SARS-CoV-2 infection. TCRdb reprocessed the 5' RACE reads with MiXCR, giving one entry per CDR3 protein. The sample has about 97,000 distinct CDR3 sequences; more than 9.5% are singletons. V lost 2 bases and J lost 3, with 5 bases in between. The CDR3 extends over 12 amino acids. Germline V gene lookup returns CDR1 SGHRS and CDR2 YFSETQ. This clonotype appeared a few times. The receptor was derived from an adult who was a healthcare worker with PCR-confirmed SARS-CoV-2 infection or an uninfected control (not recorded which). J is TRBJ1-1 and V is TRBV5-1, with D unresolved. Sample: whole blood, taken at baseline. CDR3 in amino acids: CASSLVDTEAFF. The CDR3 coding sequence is TGCGCCAGCAGCTTAGTGGACACTGAAGCTTTCTTT.